This TCR beta chain comes out of a study of blood T cell repertoires in COVID-19. Study-wide background: Material from acute and convalescent COVID-19 was sourced from the United States, Italy and Spain.

The V end lost 5 bases, the J end lost 6 bases, and 20 bases lay between the germline ends. CDR3 length: 15 amino acids. Germline V gives CDR1 SGHAT, CDR2 FQDESV (reference sequence). In the authors' methods: Reference gene primer amplification gave nucleated cell count estimates. Only in-frame clones appear in the TCRdb table, and some are missing; sequencing was by immunoSEQ multiplex PCR. That table is the source of V, J and clone size, and D and trimming were worked out from the DNA. The sample gives about 64,000 clones, around 80% of which show up once; less than 10% is in the top ten. This TCR was recovered from a human donor in a cohort sampled during active COVID-19. What was sequenced was peripheral blood. The rearrangement links TRBV11-1 to TRBJ2-7; possibly TRBD2 for D (6 bases). The CDR3 DNA sequence: TGTGCCAGCAGCCCGCTACTGGGGCCGCGGGGCGAGCAGTACTTC. This codes for CASSPLLGPRGEQYF.